Listed here are 7 T cell receptor beta chains from one sample, sequenced in a study of cytomegalovirus exposure and HLA in healthy donors. The PCR ran on 60 Vbeta and 13 Jbeta primers. Only in-frame clones appear in the TCRdb table, and some are missing; sequencing was by immunoSEQ multiplex PCR. The sample has approximately 150,000 clones, around four fifths seen once; the top ten hold about 9.1%. The sample consisted of PBMCs. The receptors derive from a man aged 18 to 35 in good health and CMV-seropositive.

V gene TRBV6-6 combines with J gene TRBJ1-1; D is unresolved. This CDR3 is built from 14 residues. Trimming left V 0 bases short and J 1 base short, with 6 bases between. Germline-derived CDR1 and CDR2 are MNHNY and SVGAGI (reference sequence). Here the CDR3 DNA reads TGTGCCAGCAGTTACTCGAGCCCGAACACTGAAGCTTTCTTT. This translates into CASSYSSPNTEAFF.

This clone was recorded only once. The chain recombines TRBV19 with TRBJ2-4; D is possibly TRBD1 (5 bases). The ends were cut back, 6 bases at V and 6 bases at J, with 18 bases in the middle. CDR3 size: 15 residues. CDR1 LNHDA and CDR2 SQIVND come from the germline V gene (reference sequence). In DNA, the CDR3 is TGTGCCAGTAGATTAACCCCAGGGAATTCAAACATTCAGTACTTC. Its translation is CASRLTPGNSNIQYF.

The CDR3 loop is CASSLGRERTDTQYF. Here the CDR3 DNA reads TGTGCCAGCAGCTTGGGACGGGAGAGGACAGATACGCAGTATTTT. This chain connects TRBV5-4 to TRBJ2-3, with a weak D call TRBD2 (6 bases). Trimming took 0 bases from V and 3 from J, leaving 11 bases between them. The CDR3 loop spans 15 amino acids. From germline, CDR1 is SGHNT and CDR2 YYREEE (reference sequence).

In its sample, this clone was seen a few times. The genes are TRBV6-1 and TRBJ1-1; D ambiguous. V gave up 7 bases and J gave up 5 bases, with 14 bases separating them. CDR3 length: 13 amino acids. Germline assignment: CDR1 MNHNS and CDR2 SASEGT. In DNA, the CDR3 is TGTGCCAGCACAGGCTTGTCGCGAACTGAAGCTTTCTTT. This codes for CASTGLSRTEAFF.

This clone was counted between two and nine times. This chain uses TRBV5-6 with TRBJ2-1, with D unresolved. Trimming took off 3 bases at V and 5 bases at J, with 3 bases between the two ends. This CDR3 comprises 11 residues. CDR1 and CDR2 (germline): SGHDT, YYEEEE. The chain's CDR3 is CASSSNNEQFF. Written as DNA, the CDR3 is TGTGCCAGCAGCTCTAACAATGAGCAGTTCTTC.

This chain joins TRBV13 and TRBJ1-2; a possible D gene is TRBD1 (5 bases). CDR3 length equals 14 residues. Germline V gene lookup returns CDR1 PRHDT and CDR2 FYEKMQ (reference sequence). The V gene lost 0 bases and the J gene lost 3 bases, with 8 bases spanning the gap. DNA of the CDR3: TGTGCCAGCAGCTTAGGCCGGACATACTATGGCTACACCTTC. Translated, it gives CASSLGRTYYGYTF.

The rearrangement links TRBV10-3 to TRBJ1-2; a weak D match, TRBD1 (5 bases). Trimming shortened V by 2 bases and J by 8 bases, and 12 bases separated the two germline ends. Germline CDR1 reads ENHRY; CDR2 reads SYGVKD. There are 13 residues in the CDR3. The CDR3 region is CAISEPPGVGYTF. CDR3 DNA: TGTGCCATCAGTGAGCCCCCGGGGGTGGGCTACACCTTC.